This record looks at one T cell receptor beta chain sequence and its context. This clonotype was counted ten times or more. Its antigen specificity is not known. Base qualities are not recorded, but no much larger clone differs from it by a single base. The data are from a study of T cells in Graves' hyperthyroidism and ophthalmopathy (dated by TCRdb to between 2017 and 2020). Concerning the study at large: Peripheral blood samples were taken at the time of initial diagnosis, prior to any treatment. Following sampling, methimazole starting at 30 mg daily was given to hyperthyroidism patients, and high-dose intravenous methylprednisolone was given to ophthalmopathy patients. The 85 to 100 discovery patients were divided at random into training and test sets in a 7:3 ratio. TCR Vbeta CDR3 sequencing of roughly 140 peripheral blood samples (43 ophthalmopathy, around 80 hyperthyroidism and about 17 progressor patients) is reported in the paper. Whether ophthalmopathy could be predicted prospectively was tested in an independent validation cohort made up of approximately 19 hyperthyroidism patients plus 17 patients who later progressed to ophthalmopathy. Thyroid tissue and blood T-cell repertoires from six Graves' hyperthyroidism patients were also compared in the study. A discovery cohort of about a hundred patients, 43 with Graves' ophthalmopathy and fewer than 65 with stable Graves' hyperthyroidism, was used to find distinguishing TCR V-J signatures. Here is what the overall study found, with its caveats: Blood samples also contained most of the expanded thyroid clonotypes (frequency above 0.001), which suggests that blood repertoires may reflect thyroid immune responses. In validation, the model predicted progression to ophthalmopathy a median of around six months before onset, with about 64% sensitivity and almost 75% specificity. No statistical method was used to set the sample size in advance, and investigators knew the group allocation. A 13 V-J signature model separated ophthalmopathy from stable hyperthyroidism, with over 85% sensitivity and 81.08% specificity in cross-validation and 80%/75% in testing.

Hyperthyroidism patients were aged 18 to 65 years and newly diagnosed, with disease duration of less than 2 months. Exclusion was applied to patients with uncontrolled infections, other autoimmune diseases, pregnancy or lactation. Diagnoses were based on clinical symptoms, serum thyroxine and TRAb, thyroid ultrasound and orbital computed tomography. Blood from progressor patients was collected at the time of first diagnosis with hyperthyroidism, before any ophthalmopathy symptoms had appeared. PBMCs were isolated from 10 ml of fresh peripheral blood by Ficoll-Paque density gradient centrifugation. Progressor patients were initially diagnosed with Graves' hyperthyroidism and developed ophthalmopathy during follow-up. Trizol reagent was used to extract total RNA, and RNA quality was then checked on an Agilent 2100 Bioanalyzer. After removal of 5 bases from V and 4 bases from J, the junction retains 9 bases not matched to a gene. The CDR3 contains 15 residues, cysteine and phenylalanine counted. Only the CDR3 DNA is retained, 45 bases long and in frame from the first base. According to the germline V gene (reference sequence), CDR1 reads MNHEY and CDR2 reads SMNVEV.

Amplification of TCR beta CDR3 regions was carried out from RNA transcripts. The TCR CDR3 was subjected to a first round of RT-PCR using the HTBI primer set and the Qiagen OneStep RT-PCR kit. Libraries were constructed in a second round of multiplex PCR, after which size selection and purification were carried out. Libraries were sequenced paired-end with 100 bp reads on an Illumina HiSeq2000. Per the original workflow: SOAPnuke was used to process the raw data, with reads discarded if the reads contained adapters or uncalled bases, had a mean Phred below 15, or lacked an exact constant-primer or identifier match. COPE v1.2.5 was used to merge the high-quality paired reads, and each unique nucleotide sequence was defined as a clonotype. MiTCR v1.1 was used to align the clonotypes against IMGT TRBV, TRBD and TRBJ reference segments. Only V-J combinations with frequency above 0.0001, covering approximately 99% of repertoires, were analysed. A TCS score was defined as the ratio of F50 (clonal expansion) to E x V (chaos), with BLOSUM62-based TCRdist applied between CDR3 peptides within each V-J. Welch's t-statistics and random forest reduced fewer than 550 V-J features to 10 to 15, which were used in a naive Bayes classifier (R e1071). TCRdb passed the public sequencing reads through fastp at Q25 and MiXCR, retaining productive beta sequences. Merged by CDR3 protein, the rows form single entries marked with the most common genes and DNA. These V and J calls are TCRdb output, not the study's own analysis. The sample yields around 240,000 distinct CDR3 sequences; just over 14% were counted once. Of the sample, more than 10% falls within the top ten clones.

The V and J genes are TRBV27 and TRBJ1-1; the junction holds 8 bases that match TRBD1. This sequence originates from a woman in her thirties or forties with Graves' hyperthyroidism that later progressed to Graves' ophthalmopathy. Sample: blood. The DNA sequence reads TGTGCCAGCAGTACGGGGACAGGTGTAGGCACTGAAGCTTTCTTT. It codes for CASSTGTGVGTEAFF.